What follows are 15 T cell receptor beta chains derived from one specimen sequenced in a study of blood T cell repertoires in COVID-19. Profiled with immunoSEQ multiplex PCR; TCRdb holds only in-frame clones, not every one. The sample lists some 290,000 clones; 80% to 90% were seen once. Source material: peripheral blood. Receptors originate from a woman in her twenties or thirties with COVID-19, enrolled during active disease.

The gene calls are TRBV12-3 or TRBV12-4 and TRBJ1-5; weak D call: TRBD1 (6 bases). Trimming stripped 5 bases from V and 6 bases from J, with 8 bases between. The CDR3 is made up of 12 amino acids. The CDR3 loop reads CASSTRGQPQHF. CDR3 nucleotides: TGTGCCAGCAGTACCAGGGGTCAGCCCCAGCATTTT.

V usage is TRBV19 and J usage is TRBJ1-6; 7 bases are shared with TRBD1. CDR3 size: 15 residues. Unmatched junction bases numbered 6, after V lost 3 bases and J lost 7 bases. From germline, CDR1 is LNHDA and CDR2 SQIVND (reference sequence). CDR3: CASSMGGQANSPLHF. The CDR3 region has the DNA TGTGCCAGTAGTATGGGAGGACAGGCGAATTCACCCCTCCACTTT.

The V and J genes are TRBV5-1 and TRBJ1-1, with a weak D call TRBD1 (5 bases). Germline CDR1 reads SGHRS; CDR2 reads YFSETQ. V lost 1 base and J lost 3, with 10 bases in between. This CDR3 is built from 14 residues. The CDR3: CASSLLQADTEAFF. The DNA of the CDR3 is TGCGCCAGCAGCTTGTTACAGGCCGACACTGAAGCTTTCTTT.

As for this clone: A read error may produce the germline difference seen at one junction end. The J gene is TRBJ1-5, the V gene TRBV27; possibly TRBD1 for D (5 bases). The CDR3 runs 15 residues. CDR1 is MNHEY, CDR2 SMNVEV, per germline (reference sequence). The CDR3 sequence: CASSDGTKGNKPQHF. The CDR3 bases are TGTGCCAGCAGTGACGGGACTAAGGGCAATAAGCCCCAGCATTTT.

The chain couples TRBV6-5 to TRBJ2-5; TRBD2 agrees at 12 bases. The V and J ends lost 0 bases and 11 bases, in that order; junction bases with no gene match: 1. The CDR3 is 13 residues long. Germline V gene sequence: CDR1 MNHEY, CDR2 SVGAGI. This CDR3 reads CASSYSTSGSQYF. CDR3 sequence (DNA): TGTGCCAGCAGTTACTCGACTAGCGGGAGTCAGTACTTC.

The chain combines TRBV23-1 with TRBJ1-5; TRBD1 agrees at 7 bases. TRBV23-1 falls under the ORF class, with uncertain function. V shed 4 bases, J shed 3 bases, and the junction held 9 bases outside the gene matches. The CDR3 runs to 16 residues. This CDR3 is CASSRESGTDNQPQHF. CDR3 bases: TGCGCCAGCAGTCGCGAGTCCGGGACAGACAATCAGCCCCAGCATTTT.

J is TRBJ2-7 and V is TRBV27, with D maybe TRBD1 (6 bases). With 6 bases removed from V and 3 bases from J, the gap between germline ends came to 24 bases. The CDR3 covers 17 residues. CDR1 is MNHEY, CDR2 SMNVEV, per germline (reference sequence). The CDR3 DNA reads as TGTGCCAGCAGCCTTACCCCACCAGGACAGTACTTCTACGAGCAGTACTTC. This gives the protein CASSLTPPGQYFYEQYF.

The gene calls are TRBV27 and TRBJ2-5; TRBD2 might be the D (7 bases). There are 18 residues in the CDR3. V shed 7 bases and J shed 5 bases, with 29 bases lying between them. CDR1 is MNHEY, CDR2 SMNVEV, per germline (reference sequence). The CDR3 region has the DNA TGTGCCAGCACCTCTGCTATGAGGGGAGGGGGGCTCCAGGAGACCCAGTACTTC. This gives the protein CASTSAMRGGGLQETQYF.

The DNA of the CDR3 is TGTGCCAGCACCCTGCCGGGGGATGGCTACACCTTC. Its protein product is CASTLPGDGYTF. This rearrangement joins TRBV2 to TRBJ1-2; tentative D call: TRBD1 (5 bases). From germline, CDR1 is SNHLY and CDR2 FYNNEI. Trimming left V 7 bases short and J 6 bases short, with 12 bases between. The CDR3 extends over 12 amino acids.

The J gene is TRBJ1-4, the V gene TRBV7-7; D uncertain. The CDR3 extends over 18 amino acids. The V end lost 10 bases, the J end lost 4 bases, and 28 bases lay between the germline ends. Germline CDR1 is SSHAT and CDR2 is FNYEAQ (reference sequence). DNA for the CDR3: TGTGCCACTGTGACCAATAAATGGCCCCGAGGGATTAATGAAAAACTGTTTTTT. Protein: CATVTNKWPRGINEKLFF. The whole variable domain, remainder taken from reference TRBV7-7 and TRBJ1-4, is GAGVSQSPRYKVTKRGQDVTLRCDPISSHATLYWYQQALGQGPEFLTYFNYEAQPDKSGLPSDRFSAERPEGSISTLTIQRTEQRDSAMYRCATVTNKWPRGINEKLFFGSGTQLSVL.

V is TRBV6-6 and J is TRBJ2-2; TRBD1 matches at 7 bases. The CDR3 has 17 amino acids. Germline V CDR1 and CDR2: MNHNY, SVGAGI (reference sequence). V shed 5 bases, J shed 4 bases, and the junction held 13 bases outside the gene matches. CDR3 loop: CASSLRLRQGFTGELFF. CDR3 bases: TGTGCCAGCAGTCTCCGACTTCGACAGGGATTCACCGGGGAGCTGTTTTTT.

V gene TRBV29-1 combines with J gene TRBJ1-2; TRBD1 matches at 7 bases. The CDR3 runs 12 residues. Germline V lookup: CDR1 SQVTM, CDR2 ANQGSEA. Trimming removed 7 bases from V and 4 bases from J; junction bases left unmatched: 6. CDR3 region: CSGKGQSYGYTF. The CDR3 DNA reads TGCAGCGGGAAGGGACAGAGCTATGGCTACACCTTC.

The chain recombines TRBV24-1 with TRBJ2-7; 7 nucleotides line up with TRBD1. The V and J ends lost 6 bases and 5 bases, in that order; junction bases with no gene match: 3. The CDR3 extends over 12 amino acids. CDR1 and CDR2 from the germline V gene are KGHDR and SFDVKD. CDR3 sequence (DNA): TGTGCCACCAGTCGACAGGGCCACGAGCAGTACTTC. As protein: CATSRQGHEQYF.

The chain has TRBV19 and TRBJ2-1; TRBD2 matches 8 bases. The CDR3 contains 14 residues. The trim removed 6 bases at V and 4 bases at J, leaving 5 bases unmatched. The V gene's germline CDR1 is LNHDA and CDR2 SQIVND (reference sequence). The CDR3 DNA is TGTGCCAGTAGCTTGGCTAGCGGGTACAATGAGCAGTTCTTC. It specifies CASSLASGYNEQFF. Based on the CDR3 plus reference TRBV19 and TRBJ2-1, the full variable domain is DGGITQSPKYLFRKEGQNVTLSCEQNLNHDAMYWYRQDPGQGLRLIYYSQIVNDFQKGDIAEGYSVSREKKESFPLTVTSAQKNPTAFYLCASSLASGYNEQFFGPGTRLTVL.

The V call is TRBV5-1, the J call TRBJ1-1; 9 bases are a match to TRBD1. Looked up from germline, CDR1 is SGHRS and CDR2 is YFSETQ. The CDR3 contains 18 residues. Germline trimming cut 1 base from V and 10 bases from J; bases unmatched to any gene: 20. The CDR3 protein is CASSLSPGQGIPLRGAFF. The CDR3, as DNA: TGCGCCAGCAGCTTGTCCCCGGGACAGGGTATTCCACTCCGGGGAGCTTTCTTT. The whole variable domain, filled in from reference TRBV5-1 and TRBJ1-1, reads KAGVTQTPRYLIKTRGQQVTLSCSPISGHRSVSWYQQTPGQGLQFLFEYFSETQRNKGNFPGRFSGRQFSNSRSEMNVSTLELGDSALYLCASSLSPGQGIPLRGAFFGQGTRLTVV.